The following is a TCR beta chain sequence with its context. The clone's antigen remains unknown. The sample holds no much larger clone one base away, and base qualities are not on file. The immunoSEQ Assay, a bias-controlled multiplex PCR, was used to amplify TCRbeta CDR3 regions from genomic DNA. The published analysis was carried out like this. Within the assay, amplification of reference gene primers was used to estimate how many nucleated cells each sample contained. Sequence reads were collapsed and filtered to measure the absolute abundance of every unique TCRbeta CDR3 rearrangement. For each sample, productive Simpson clonality was calculated by taking the square root of Simpson's diversity index across productive rearrangements. TCRdb carries this immuneACCESS record with in-frame sequences only. Its versions omit some clonotypes, under half of them owing to an unresolved V gene in the studies checked, with the rest unexplained. Clone size and the V and J calls come from that table; the DNA yielded D and trimming. Within this sample are some 270,000 clones, with roughly 86% of them counted one time only. The top ten clonotypes cover 1.5% to 2% of the sample.

The source of the sample is a study of blood T cell repertoires in COVID-19 (dated by TCRdb to between 2020 and 2021). For the study in its entirety: Collaborator samples came from the United States, Italy and Spain and covered acute and convalescent phases of COVID-19. The material from the prospective study consisted of cDNA or gDNA derived from T cells, B-cell-depleted T cells, or PBMCs. Deeply sampled blood TCRbeta repertoires from subjects exposed to, actively infected with, or recovered from COVID-19 were included in the dataset. The repertoires were made available in a free public database intended to serve as a resource for research on the immune response to SARS-CoV-2. Samples came from the ongoing ImmuneRACE study (first 160 participants) plus 1,254 subjects from 6 global collaborators. Nearly every sample came with metadata listing a de-identified subject ID, COVID-19 status, age in years and sex. Where available, HLA class I and class II types were taken from metadata supplied by the sample provider and were not determined by assay-based typing.

Trimming takes 6 bases off V and 7 bases off J; junction bases not matched to a gene: 9. The CDR3, from cysteine to phenylalanine, totals 14 residues. The entry retains the CDR3 DNA only, 42 bases that are in frame from base 1. Taken from the germline V gene, the CDR1 and CDR2 loops are SGHTA and FQGNSA. Samples from volunteer blood donors who had recovered from COVID-19 were contributed by a second Seattle source. Whole blood was collected in K2EDTA tubes by collaborating institutions according to the institutions' own protocols. For TCRbeta analysis, collaborators shipped samples as frozen whole blood, isolated PBMCs, or DNA extracted from either of those sample types. On the study overall, not on this receptor specifically: The quantity of clinical and demographic metadata differed by source and by participant and was supplied without curation.

The receptor was isolated from a woman in her sixties or seventies who had recovered from COVID-19. The specimen sequenced was peripheral blood. The sequence links TRBV7-2 to TRBJ2-1, with TRBD2 matching 7 junction bases. The CDR3 protein: CASRVGAGDNEQFF. The nucleotide sequence reads TGTGCCAGCAGGGTTGGGGCGGGGGATAATGAGCAGTTCTTC. This CDR3, with the reference TRBV7-2 and TRBJ2-1 proteins standing in past its ends, gives the full variable domain GAGVSQSPSNKVTEKGKDVELRCDPISGHTALYWYRQSLGQGLEFLIYFQGNSAPDKSGLPSDRFSAERTGGSVSTLTIQRTQQEDSAVYLCASRVGAGDNEQFFGPGTRLTVL.